This T cell receptor (beta chain) stems from a study of OX40 agonist ivuxolimab in advanced cancers. Whole-study findings and limits: Partial responders at 0.1-3.0 mg/kg showed near-lowest clonal expansion.

TCRdb's copy holds only in-frame clones and misses some; the assay was immunoSEQ multiplex PCR. In the table there are about 100,000 clones, approximately 95% of which are singletons. In regard to this clone: Antigen specificity is unknown.

The sequenced sample was CD4+ or CD8+ T cells sorted from blood, obtained in a trial of the OX40 agonist ivuxolimab. The sequence was collected from an adult with an advanced solid tumor such as melanoma, head and neck, liver or kidney cancer.

The CDR3 coding sequence is TGCGCCAGCAGCGAGGGACTAGCGGGGGTCTTCTCCTACGAGCAGTACTTC. Translated: CASSEGLAGVFSYEQYF. The V call is TRBV5-1, the J call TRBJ2-7; 14 bases agree with TRBD2. Germline trimming cut 4 bases from V and 0 bases from J; bases unmatched to any gene: 6. Per germline, CDR1 SGHRS and CDR2 YFSETQ. The CDR3 has 17 residues.